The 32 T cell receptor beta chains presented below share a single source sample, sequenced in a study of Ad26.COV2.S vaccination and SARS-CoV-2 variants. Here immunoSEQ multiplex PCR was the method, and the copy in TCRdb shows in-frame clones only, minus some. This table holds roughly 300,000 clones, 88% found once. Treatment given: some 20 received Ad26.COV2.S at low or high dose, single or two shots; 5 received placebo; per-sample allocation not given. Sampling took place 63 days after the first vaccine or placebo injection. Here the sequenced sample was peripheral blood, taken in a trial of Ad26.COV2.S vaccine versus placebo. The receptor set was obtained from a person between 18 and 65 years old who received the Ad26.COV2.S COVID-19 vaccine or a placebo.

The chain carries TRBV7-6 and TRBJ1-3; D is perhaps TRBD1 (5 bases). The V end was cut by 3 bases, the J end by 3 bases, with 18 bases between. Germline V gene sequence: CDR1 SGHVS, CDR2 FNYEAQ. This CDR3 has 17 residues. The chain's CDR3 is CASSLGRLRGGGNTIYF. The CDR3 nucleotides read TGTGCCAGCAGCTTGGGCAGGCTAAGGGGTGGTGGAAACACCATATATTTT.

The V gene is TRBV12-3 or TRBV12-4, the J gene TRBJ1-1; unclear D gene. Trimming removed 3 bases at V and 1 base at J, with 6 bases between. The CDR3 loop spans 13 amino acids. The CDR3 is CASSFDKNTEAFF. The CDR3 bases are TGTGCCAGCAGTTTCGACAAGAACACTGAAGCTTTCTTT.

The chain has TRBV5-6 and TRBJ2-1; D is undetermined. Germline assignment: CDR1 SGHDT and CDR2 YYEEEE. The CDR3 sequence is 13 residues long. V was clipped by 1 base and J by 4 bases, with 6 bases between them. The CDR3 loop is CASSLTLYNEQFF. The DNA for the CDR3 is TGTGCCAGCAGCTTGACGTTATACAATGAGCAGTTCTTC.

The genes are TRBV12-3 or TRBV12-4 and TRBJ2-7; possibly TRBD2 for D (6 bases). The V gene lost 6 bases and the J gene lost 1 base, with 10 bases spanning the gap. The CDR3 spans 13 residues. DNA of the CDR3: TGTGCCAGCAGAAAGACTAGTTCCTACGAGCAGTACTTC. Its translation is CASRKTSSYEQYF.

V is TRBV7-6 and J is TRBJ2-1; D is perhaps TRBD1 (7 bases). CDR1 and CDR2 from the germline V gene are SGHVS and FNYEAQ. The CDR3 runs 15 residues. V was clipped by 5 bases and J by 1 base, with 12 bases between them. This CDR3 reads CASSNQGGSYNEQFF. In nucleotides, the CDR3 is TGTGCCAGCAGCAACCAGGGGGGTTCCTACAATGAGCAGTTCTTC.

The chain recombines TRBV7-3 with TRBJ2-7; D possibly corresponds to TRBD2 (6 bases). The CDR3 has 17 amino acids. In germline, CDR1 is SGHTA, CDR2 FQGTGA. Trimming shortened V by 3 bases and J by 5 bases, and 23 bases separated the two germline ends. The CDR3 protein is CASSLLSGFQGGNEQYF. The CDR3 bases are TGTGCCAGCAGCTTGTTGTCGGGATTCCAGGGCGGGAACGAGCAGTACTTC.

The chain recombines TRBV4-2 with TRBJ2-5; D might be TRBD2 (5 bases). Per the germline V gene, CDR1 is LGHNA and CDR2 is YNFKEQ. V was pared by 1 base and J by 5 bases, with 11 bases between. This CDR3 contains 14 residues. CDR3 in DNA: TGTGCCAGCAGCCAAGCAACTAGTTGGGAGACCCAGTACTTC. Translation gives CASSQATSWETQYF.

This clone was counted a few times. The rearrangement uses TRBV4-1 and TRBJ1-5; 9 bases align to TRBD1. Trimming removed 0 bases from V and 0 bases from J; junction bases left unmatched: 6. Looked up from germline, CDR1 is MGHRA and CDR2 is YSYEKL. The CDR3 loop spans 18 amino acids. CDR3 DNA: TGCGCCAGCAGCCAAGAAACAGGGGGCTGGGTTAGCAATCAGCCCCAGCATTTT. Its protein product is CASSQETGGWVSNQPQHF.

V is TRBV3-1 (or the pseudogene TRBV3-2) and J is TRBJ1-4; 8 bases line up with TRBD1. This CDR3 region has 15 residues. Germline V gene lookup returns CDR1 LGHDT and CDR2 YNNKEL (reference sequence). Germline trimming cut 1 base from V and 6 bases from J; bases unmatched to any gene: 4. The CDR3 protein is CASSQGTGYDEKLFF. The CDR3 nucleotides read TGTGCCAGCAGCCAAGGGACAGGGTACGATGAAAAACTGTTTTTT.

CDR3: CASSTRTETSTDTQYF. The CDR3 nucleotides are TGTGCCAGCAGCACCCGGACCGAGACGAGCACAGATACGCAGTATTTT. The rearrangement links TRBV9 to TRBJ2-3; D is ambiguous. In germline, CDR1 is SGDLS, CDR2 YYNGEE. The CDR3 runs to 16 residues. With 4 bases removed from V and 0 bases from J, the gap between germline ends came to 15 bases.

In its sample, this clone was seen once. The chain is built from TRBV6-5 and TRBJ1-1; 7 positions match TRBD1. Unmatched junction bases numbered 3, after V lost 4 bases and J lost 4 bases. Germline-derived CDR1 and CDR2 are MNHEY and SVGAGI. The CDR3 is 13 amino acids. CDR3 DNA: TGTGCCAGCAGTTTGACAGGGTTCACTGAAGCTTTCTTT. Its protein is CASSLTGFTEAFF.

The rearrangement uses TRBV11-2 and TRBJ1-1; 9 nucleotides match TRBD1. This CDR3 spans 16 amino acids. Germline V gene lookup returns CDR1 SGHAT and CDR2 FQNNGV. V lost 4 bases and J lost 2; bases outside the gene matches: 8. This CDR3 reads CASSSRTGVFNTEAFF. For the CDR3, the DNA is TGTGCCAGCAGCTCCCGGACAGGGGTATTTAACACTGAAGCTTTCTTT.

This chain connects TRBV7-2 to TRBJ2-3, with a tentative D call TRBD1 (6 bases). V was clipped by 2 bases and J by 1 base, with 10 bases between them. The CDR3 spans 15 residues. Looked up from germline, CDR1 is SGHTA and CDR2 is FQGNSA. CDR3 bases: TGTGCCAGCAGCTTAATGGCAGGGGGCACAGATACGCAGTATTTT. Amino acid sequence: CASSLMAGGTDTQYF.

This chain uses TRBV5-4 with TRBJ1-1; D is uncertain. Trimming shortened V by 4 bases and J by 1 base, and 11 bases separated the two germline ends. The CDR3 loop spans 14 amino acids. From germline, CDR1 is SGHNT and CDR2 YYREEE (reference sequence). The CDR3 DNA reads TGTGCCAGCAGCCTAATGTTGGGGAACACTGAAGCTTTCTTT. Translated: CASSLMLGNTEAFF. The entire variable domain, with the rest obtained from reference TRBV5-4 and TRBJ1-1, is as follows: ETGVTQSPTHLIKTRGQQVTLRCSSQSGHNTVSWYQQALGQGPQFIFQYYREEENGRGNFPPRFSGLQFPNYSSELNVNALELDDSALYLCASSLMLGNTEAFFGQGTRLTVV.

The CDR3 sequence is CASSLVGLTGGSYEQYF. DNA of the CDR3: TGTGCCAGCAGTTTAGTCGGGTTGACAGGGGGCTCCTACGAGCAGTACTTC. The chain links TRBV28 to TRBJ2-7; 9 bases align to TRBD1. The CDR3 runs 17 residues. Germline trimming cut 2 bases from V and 0 bases from J; bases unmatched to any gene: 8. CDR1 and CDR2 (germline): MDHEN, SYDVKM.

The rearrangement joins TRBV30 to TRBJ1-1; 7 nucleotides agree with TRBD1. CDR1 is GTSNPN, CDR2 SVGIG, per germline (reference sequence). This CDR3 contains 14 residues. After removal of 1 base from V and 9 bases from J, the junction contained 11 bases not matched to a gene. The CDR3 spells CAWSDKHRGNKAFF. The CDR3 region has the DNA TGTGCCTGGAGTGACAAGCACAGGGGAAATAAAGCTTTCTTT.

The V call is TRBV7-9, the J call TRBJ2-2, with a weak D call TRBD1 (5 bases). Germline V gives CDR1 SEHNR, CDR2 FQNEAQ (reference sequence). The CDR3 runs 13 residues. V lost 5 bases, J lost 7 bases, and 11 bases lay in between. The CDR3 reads CASSGRAIGELFF. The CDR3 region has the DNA TGTGCCAGCAGCGGCAGGGCCATCGGGGAGCTGTTTTTT.

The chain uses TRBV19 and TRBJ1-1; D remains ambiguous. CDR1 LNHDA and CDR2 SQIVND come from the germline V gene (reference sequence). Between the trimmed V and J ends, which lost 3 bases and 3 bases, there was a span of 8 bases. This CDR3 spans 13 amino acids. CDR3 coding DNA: TGTGCCAGTAGTATTAGTGGGGACACTGAAGCTTTCTTT. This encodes CASSISGDTEAFF.

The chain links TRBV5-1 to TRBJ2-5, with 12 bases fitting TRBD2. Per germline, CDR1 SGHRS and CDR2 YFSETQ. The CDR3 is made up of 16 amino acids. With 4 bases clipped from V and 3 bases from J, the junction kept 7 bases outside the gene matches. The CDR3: CASSSPTSGGEETQYF. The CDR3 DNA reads TGCGCCAGCAGCAGCCCGACTAGCGGGGGCGAAGAGACCCAGTACTTC.

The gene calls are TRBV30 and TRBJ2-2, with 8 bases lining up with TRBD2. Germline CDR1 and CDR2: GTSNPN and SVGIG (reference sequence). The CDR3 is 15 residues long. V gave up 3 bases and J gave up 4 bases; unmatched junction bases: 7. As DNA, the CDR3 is TGTGCCTGGAGGGTGCGGGGGGTCATCACCGGGGAGCTGTTTTTT. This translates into CAWRVRGVITGELFF.

As DNA, the CDR3 is TGTGCCAGCAGTTCAACAGAATTCAATCAGCCCCAGCATTTT. Amino acids: CASSSTEFNQPQHF. The chain joins TRBV6-2 or TRBV6-3 to TRBJ1-5; D is unclear. Trimming shortened V by 4 bases and J by 3 bases, and 10 bases separated the two germline ends. The CDR3 consists of 14 residues. The germline CDR1 and CDR2 sequences are MNHEY and SVGEGT.

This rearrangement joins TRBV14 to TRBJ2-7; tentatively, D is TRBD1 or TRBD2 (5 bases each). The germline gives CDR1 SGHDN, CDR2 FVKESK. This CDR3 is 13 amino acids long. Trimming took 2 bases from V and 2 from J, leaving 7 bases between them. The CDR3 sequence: CASSQMGAYEQYF. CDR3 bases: TGTGCCAGCAGCCAAATGGGGGCCTACGAGCAGTACTTC. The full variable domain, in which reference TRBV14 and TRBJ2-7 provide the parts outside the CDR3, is EAGVTQFPSHSVIEKGQTVTLRCDPISGHDNLYWYRRVMGKEIKFLLHFVKESKQDESGMPNNRFLAERTGGTYSTLKVQPAELEDSGVYFCASSQMGAYEQYFGPGTRLTVT.

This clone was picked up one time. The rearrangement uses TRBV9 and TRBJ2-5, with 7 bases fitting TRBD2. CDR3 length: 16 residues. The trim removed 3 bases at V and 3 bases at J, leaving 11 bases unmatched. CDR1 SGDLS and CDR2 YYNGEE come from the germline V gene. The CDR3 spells CASSASGVAGEETQYF. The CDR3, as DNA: TGTGCCAGCAGCGCTTCGGGTGTGGCGGGAGAAGAGACCCAGTACTTC.

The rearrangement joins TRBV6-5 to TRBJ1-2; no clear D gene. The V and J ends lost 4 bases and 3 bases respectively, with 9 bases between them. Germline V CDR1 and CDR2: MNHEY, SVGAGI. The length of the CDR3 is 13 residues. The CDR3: CASSLGFDYGYTF. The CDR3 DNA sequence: TGTGCCAGCAGTTTAGGGTTTGACTATGGCTACACCTTC.

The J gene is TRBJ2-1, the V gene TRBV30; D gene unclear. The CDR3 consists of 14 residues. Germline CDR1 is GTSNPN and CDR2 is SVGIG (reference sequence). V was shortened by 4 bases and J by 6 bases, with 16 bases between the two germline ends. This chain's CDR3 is CAWTEGYNINEQFF. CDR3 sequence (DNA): TGTGCCTGGACAGAAGGGTACAATATCAATGAGCAGTTCTTC.

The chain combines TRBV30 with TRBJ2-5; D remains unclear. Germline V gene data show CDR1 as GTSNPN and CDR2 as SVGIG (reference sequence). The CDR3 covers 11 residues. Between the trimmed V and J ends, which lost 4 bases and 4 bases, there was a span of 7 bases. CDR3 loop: CAWTGGETQYF. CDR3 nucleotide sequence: TGTGCCTGGACTGGCGGAGAGACCCAGTACTTC.

CDR3 region: CASSSRDRGGAQPQHF. CDR3 sequence (DNA): TGTGCCAGTAGTTCACGAGACAGGGGCGGTGCTCAGCCCCAGCATTTT. The chain couples TRBV19 to TRBJ1-5; 8 bases are shared with TRBD1. Germline V gene data show CDR1 as LNHDA and CDR2 as SQIVND (reference sequence). CDR3 length: 16 residues. J lost 6 bases, V lost 5 bases, and 12 bases had no gene match.

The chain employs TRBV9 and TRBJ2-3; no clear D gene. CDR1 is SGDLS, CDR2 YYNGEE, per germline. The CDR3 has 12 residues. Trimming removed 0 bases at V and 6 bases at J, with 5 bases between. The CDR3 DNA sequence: TGTGCCAGCAGCGTAGGCTGGGATACGCAGTATTTT. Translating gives CASSVGWDTQYF. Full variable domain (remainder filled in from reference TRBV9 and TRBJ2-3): DSGVTQTPKHLITATGQRVTLRCSPRSGDLSVYWYQQSLDQGLQFLIQYYNGEERAKGNILERFSAQQFPDLHSELNLSSLELGDSALYFCASSVGWDTQYFGPGTRLTVL.

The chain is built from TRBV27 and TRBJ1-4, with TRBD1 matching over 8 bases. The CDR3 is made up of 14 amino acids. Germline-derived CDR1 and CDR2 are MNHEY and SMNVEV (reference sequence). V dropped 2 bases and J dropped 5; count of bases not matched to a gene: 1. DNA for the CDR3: TGTGCCAGCAGTTTAAACAGGGGGAATGAAAAACTGTTTTTT. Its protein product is CASSLNRGNEKLFF.

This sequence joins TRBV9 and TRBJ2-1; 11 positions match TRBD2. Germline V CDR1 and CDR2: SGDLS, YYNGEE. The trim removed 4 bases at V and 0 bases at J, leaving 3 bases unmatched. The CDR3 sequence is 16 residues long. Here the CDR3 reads CASSLLAGGSYNEQFF. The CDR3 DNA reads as TGTGCCAGCAGCCTCCTAGCGGGAGGCTCCTACAATGAGCAGTTCTTC.

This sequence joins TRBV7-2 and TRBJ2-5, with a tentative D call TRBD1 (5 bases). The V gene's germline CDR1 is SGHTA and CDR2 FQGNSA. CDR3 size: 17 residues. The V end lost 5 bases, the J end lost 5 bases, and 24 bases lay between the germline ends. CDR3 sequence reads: CASSQGTGAFVPETQYF. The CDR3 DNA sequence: TGTGCCAGCAGCCAGGGTACAGGCGCGTTCGTACCCGAGACCCAGTACTTC.

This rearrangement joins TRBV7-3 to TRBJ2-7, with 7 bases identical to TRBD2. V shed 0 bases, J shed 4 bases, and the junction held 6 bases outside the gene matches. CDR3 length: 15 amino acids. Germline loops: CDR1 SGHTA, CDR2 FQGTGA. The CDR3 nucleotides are TGTGCCAGCAGCTTAACGGCTAGCGGCCAGTACGAGCAGTACTTC. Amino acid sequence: CASSLTASGQYEQYF.